The 27 T cell receptor beta chains listed next were all sequenced from one sample in a study of vaccination effects on CD4 cells after COVID-19. The data were produced by immunoSEQ multiplex PCR, yet TCRdb's version contains in-frame clones alone and is incomplete. The sample holds over 60,000 clones, 76% seen once. Which antigens these TCRs recognize remains unknown. Antigen-specific CD4+ T cell clonotypes were called by their expansion after viral peptide-pool culture in ViraFEST. CD4+ T cell isolation took place after approximately 11 days of culture. The healthy vaccine recipients, who had no prior SARS-CoV-2 infection, showed negative nucleocapsid antibodies. This specimen consisted of CD4+ T cells from PBMCs cultured with HCoV-NL63 spike peptides, obtained before COVID-19 vaccination. The receptors were gathered from a human donor who received a COVID-19 vaccine.

The chain has TRBV7-9 and TRBJ2-2; 11 bases are shared with TRBD2. The CDR3 has 16 residues. Germline V gene data show CDR1 as SEHNR and CDR2 as FQNEAQ (reference sequence). J gave up 5 bases and V 5 bases, and 7 bases lay outside the gene matches. CDR3 sequence: CASSQITSGRTGELFF. The CDR3 DNA is TGTGCCAGCAGCCAAATTACTAGCGGGAGAACCGGGGAGCTGTTTTTT.

V usage is TRBV18 and J usage is TRBJ2-7, with 7 bases identical to TRBD1. The CDR3 totals 20 residues. The ends lost 4 bases at V and 0 bases at J; junction bases unmatched: 21. Germline V gives CDR1 KGHSH, CDR2 LQKENI. The CDR3, as DNA: TGTGCCAGCTCACTTTTCCGGGACAGTGTTGGGCTAGGTAGCTCCTACGAGCAGTACGTC. Its protein is CASSLFRDSVGLGSSYEQYV.

The chain links TRBV7-9 to TRBJ2-3; TRBD2 aligns across 10 bases. The CDR3 has 14 amino acids. CDR1 is SEHNR and CDR2 is FQNEAQ in the germline V gene (reference sequence). The J segment lost 8 bases and the V segment lost 2 bases, leaving 4 bases of the junction unmatched. The CDR3 sequence is CASSLTSGEGTQYF. The CDR3 coding sequence is TGTGCCAGCAGCTTAACTAGCGGGGAAGGTACGCAGTATTTT.

In this sample, this clone turned up a few times. The chain combines TRBV15 with TRBJ1-5; 8 bases agree with TRBD1. The V gene end was trimmed by 1 base and the J gene end by 7 bases; junction bases not matched to a gene: 6. This CDR3 is 15 amino acids long. Germline V gene data show CDR1 as LNHNV and CDR2 as YYDKDF (reference sequence). CDR3 residues: CATSRAGQGEQPQHF. The CDR3 coding sequence is TGTGCCACCAGCAGAGCCGGACAGGGTGAACAGCCCCAGCATTTT. Drawing the rest from reference TRBV15 and TRBJ1-5, the complete variable domain is DAMVIQNPRYQVTQFGKPVTLSCSQTLNHNVMYWYQQKSSQAPKLLFHYYDKDFNNEADTPDNFQSRRPNTSFCFLDIRSPGLGDTAMYLCATSRAGQGEQPQHFGDGTRLSIL.

This clone appeared a single time. The V gene is TRBV25-1, the J gene TRBJ1-3, with D uncertain. This CDR3 has 13 amino acids. From germline, CDR1 is MGHDK and CDR2 SYGVNS. Between the trimmed V and J ends, which lost 6 bases and 0 bases, there was a span of 6 bases. CDR3 DNA: TGTGCCAGCAGGAGCAACTCTGGAAACACCATATATTTT. Translating gives CASRSNSGNTIYF.

The rearrangement uses TRBV4-3 and TRBJ1-2, with 8 bases fitting TRBD1. The V and J ends lost 3 bases and 7 bases, in that order; junction bases with no gene match: 13. CDR3 size: 16 residues. Germline assignment: CDR1 LGHNA and CDR2 YSLEER. CDR3 in amino acids: CASSHLNIQGAGGYTF. For the CDR3, the DNA is TGCGCCAGCAGCCATCTCAACATCCAGGGGGCCGGTGGCTACACCTTC.

This clone appeared a few times. The chain carries TRBV7-2 and TRBJ1-6, with 9 positions matching TRBD1. The CDR3 is 15 amino acids. The V gene end was trimmed by 6 bases and the J gene end by 7 bases; junction bases not matched to a gene: 7. From germline, CDR1 is SGHTA and CDR2 FQGNSA. The DNA of the CDR3 is TGTGCCAGCAGGGGGGGGACAGGGCACAATTCACCCCTCCACTTT. The encoded protein is CASRGGTGHNSPLHF.

This chain uses TRBV18 with TRBJ1-5; D is uncertain. The V and J ends lost 3 bases and 0 bases respectively, with 6 bases between them. Germline CDR1 and CDR2: KGHSH and LQKENI. The CDR3 extends over 14 amino acids. CDR3 loop: CASSPVHSNQPQHF. The CDR3 nucleotides read TGTGCCAGCTCACCGGTCCATAGCAATCAGCCCCAGCATTTT.

The chain is built from TRBV6-6 and TRBJ2-2, with D hard to call. The CDR3 loop spans 14 amino acids. The germline V gene encodes CDR1 MNHNY and CDR2 SVGAGI (reference sequence). The ends were cut back, 0 bases at V and 4 bases at J, with 6 bases in the middle. CDR3: CASSYSGVTGELFF. The CDR3 nucleotides read TGTGCCAGCAGTTACTCTGGTGTCACCGGGGAGCTGTTTTTT.

The chain links TRBV2 to TRBJ1-3, with no clear D. The V end was cut by 4 bases, the J end by 0 bases, with 13 bases between. This CDR3 region has 16 residues. Germline V gene data show CDR1 as SNHLY and CDR2 as FYNNEI. CDR3: CASSVEVPSSGNTIYF. The DNA for the CDR3 is TGTGCCAGCAGTGTTGAGGTACCAAGCTCTGGAAACACCATATATTTT.

The V call is TRBV10-2, the J call TRBJ2-3; the D is unclear. The V end was cut by 3 bases, the J end by 0 bases, with 10 bases between. Per germline, CDR1 WSHSY and CDR2 SAAADI. The CDR3 runs to 15 residues. The CDR3 loop reads CASSDLGTSTDTQYF. The CDR3, as DNA: TGCGCCAGCAGTGATCTGGGAACTAGCACAGATACGCAGTATTTT.

This sequence joins TRBV6-2 or TRBV6-3 and TRBJ2-7, with D unclear. The CDR3 sequence is 17 residues long. CDR1 MNHEY and CDR2 SVGEGT come from the germline V gene. V was pared by 0 bases and J by 0 bases, with 15 bases between. The CDR3 coding sequence is TGTGCCAGCAGTTACTCGGGCAGGCAAACCAGCTCCTACGAGCAGTACGTC. Translating it yields CASSYSGRQTSSYEQYV.

The DNA of the CDR3 is TGCGCCAGCAGTAGGGGCTACACCGGGGAGCTGTTTTTT. It encodes CASSRGYTGELFF. The genes are TRBV5-1 and TRBJ2-2, with D maybe TRBD1 (5 bases). This CDR3 has 13 residues. Germline V lookup: CDR1 SGHRS, CDR2 YFSETQ. V lost 5 bases and J 3 bases, leaving 8 bases between the germline ends.

This clone was detected a few times. V gene TRBV5-8 combines with J gene TRBJ2-3; 15 nucleotides match TRBD2. The germline V gene encodes CDR1 SGHTS and CDR2 YDEGEE. The junction had 13 bases not matched to a gene; V was cut back by 7 bases and J by 1 base. The CDR3 totals 19 residues. CDR3 residues: CASPDGLAGGLGGTDTQYF. The CDR3 DNA is TGTGCCAGCCCCGACGGACTAGCGGGGGGGCTCGGCGGCACAGATACGCAGTATTTT.

The chain recombines TRBV7-3 with TRBJ2-3; D unresolved. The V gene's germline CDR1 is SGHTA and CDR2 FQGTGA. The V and J ends lost 4 bases and 6 bases respectively, with 11 bases between them. This CDR3 region has 13 residues. The CDR3 bases are TGTGCCAGCAGCTCCAACACTAAGGATACGCAGTATTTT. Translating it yields CASSSNTKDTQYF.

This clone was counted only a few times. V and J are TRBV6-5 and TRBJ1-2, with a weak D call TRBD1 (6 bases). The V gene's germline CDR1 is MNHEY and CDR2 SVGAGI. V lost 5 bases and J 8 bases, leaving 15 bases between the germline ends. There are 13 residues in the CDR3. CDR3 coding DNA: TGTGCCAGCAGTCCAAAAAAGGGGGGGGGCTACACCTTC. It is translated as CASSPKKGGGYTF.

This clone was detected a few times. The chain couples TRBV5-4 to TRBJ1-1; D remains unclear. CDR3 length: 14 amino acids. Between the trimmed V and J ends, which lost 5 bases and 3 bases, there was a span of 14 bases. Germline loops: CDR1 SGHNT, CDR2 YYREEE (reference sequence). The CDR3 is CASSPDLRDTEAFF. The CDR3 nucleotides read TGTGCCAGCAGTCCCGATCTGAGGGACACTGAAGCTTTCTTT.

Only one count was recorded for this clone. The J gene is TRBJ2-7, the V gene TRBV10-2; 10 bases agree with TRBD1. V lost 10 bases, J lost 1 base, and 10 bases stayed unmatched. CDR1 and CDR2 (germline): WSHSY, SAAADI. CDR3 length: 15 amino acids. The CDR3 loop reads CATAPDRGGSYEQYV. DNA of the CDR3: TGCGCCACAGCACCGGACAGGGGGGGATCCTACGAGCAGTACGTC.

On this clone itself: Other DNA sequences within the sample encode an identical CDR3. The chain combines TRBV15 with TRBJ2-1; D is ambiguous. The CDR3 loop spans 12 amino acids. Between the trimmed V and J ends, which lost 3 bases and 4 bases, there was a span of 4 bases. Per germline, CDR1 LNHNV and CDR2 YYDKDF (reference sequence). CDR3 residues: CATSRGYNEQFF. The CDR3 DNA reads TGTGCCACCAGCAGGGGATACAATGAGCAGTTCTTC.

The rearrangement joins TRBV18 to TRBJ2-5; D unclear. Trimming stripped 4 bases from V and 5 bases from J, with 11 bases between. Germline CDR1 KGHSH, CDR2 LQKENI. The length of the CDR3 is 13 residues. The CDR3 loop is CASSQNFRETQYF. The CDR3 DNA follows: TGTGCCAGCTCACAAAATTTCCGGGAGACCCAGTACTTC.

The J gene is TRBJ1-1, the V gene TRBV25-1, with 7 bases identical to TRBD1. The CDR3 covers 16 residues. CDR1 is MGHDK and CDR2 is SYGVNS in the germline V gene. The trim removed 4 bases at V and 0 bases at J, leaving 8 bases unmatched. The CDR3: CASSGKTGWMNTEAFF. The CDR3 nucleotides read TGTGCCAGCAGTGGGAAGACAGGGTGGATGAACACTGAAGCTTTCTTT.

The chain couples TRBV7-9 to TRBJ1-3; D is possibly TRBD1 (6 bases). The germline V gene encodes CDR1 SEHNR and CDR2 FQNEAQ (reference sequence). The CDR3 covers 15 residues. V was clipped by 5 bases and J by 0 bases, with 11 bases between them. CDR3 in DNA: TGTGCCAGCAGCCCCGGACAGCTCTCTGGAAACACCATATATTTT. This encodes CASSPGQLSGNTIYF.

The genes are TRBV5-1 and TRBJ2-1; the D gene is possibly TRBD2 (6 bases). The CDR3 loop spans 14 amino acids. Per the germline V gene, CDR1 is SGHRS and CDR2 is YFSETQ. Trimming stripped 10 bases from V and 4 bases from J, with 18 bases between. CDR3 DNA sequence: TGCGCCCGGGTGGGGCTCGGGGGTTACAATGAGCAGTTCTTC. This translates into CARVGLGGYNEQFF.

This clone was observed a handful of times. The genes are TRBV5-1 and TRBJ2-1, with TRBD2 matching 7 bases. Per germline, CDR1 SGHRS and CDR2 YFSETQ. After removal of 0 bases from V and 6 bases from J, the junction contained 6 bases not matched to a gene. The CDR3 contains 15 residues. CDR3 region: CASSLGGGGGNEQFF. The CDR3 DNA reads as TGCGCCAGCAGCTTGGGAGGCGGGGGTGGCAATGAGCAGTTCTTC. Full variable domain (missing parts from reference TRBV5-1 and TRBJ2-1): KAGVTQTPRYLIKTRGQQVTLSCSPISGHRSVSWYQQTPGQGLQFLFEYFSETQRNKGNFPGRFSGRQFSNSRSEMNVSTLELGDSALYLCASSLGGGGGNEQFFGPGTRLTVL.

This clone was seen a handful of times. The genes are TRBV29-1 and TRBJ2-3; 7 bases are a match to TRBD1. Losses at the gene ends were 2 bases for V and 4 bases for J; bases not matched to a gene: 3. Germline V gene data show CDR1 as SQVTM and CDR2 as ANQGSEA. The CDR3 covers 13 residues. CDR3 DNA sequence: TGCAGCGTTGAAAAGACAGGGTCAGATACGCAGTATTTT. Encoded protein: CSVEKTGSDTQYF.

CDR3 residues: CASHSLWAVYNEQFF. DNA of the CDR3: TGTGCCAGCCATTCTCTCTGGGCAGTCTACAATGAGCAGTTCTTC. The chain combines TRBV6-6 with TRBJ2-1; D is unclear. Germline CDR1 and CDR2: MNHNY and SVGAGI (reference sequence). CDR3 size: 15 residues. V shed 8 bases and J shed 3 bases, with 17 bases lying between them.

For this clone: This CDR3 is also generated by other DNA sequences in the sample. The chain carries TRBV7-9 and TRBJ2-3; unclear D gene. Deletions cut 1 base from V and 1 base from J, with 3 bases between. Germline-derived CDR1 and CDR2 are SEHNR and FQNEAQ (reference sequence). This CDR3 has 13 residues. In DNA form, the CDR3 reads TGTGCCAGCAGCTTAGGGGGCACAGATACGCAGTATTTT. Amino acid sequence: CASSLGGTDTQYF.